The following is a TCR beta chain sequence with its context. Its antigen is unidentified. Unsorted PBMC DNA sequencing spanned ten immunoSEQ deep assay plates. Repertoires were generated with immunoSEQ multiplex PCR, while TCRdb's copy carries only in-frame clones and drops some. The sample lists approximately 470,000 clones; around four fifths were seen once. CDR1 and CDR2 (germline): SGHDT, YYEEEE. The CDR3 covers 13 residues. Trimming left V 2 bases short and J 0 bases short, with 5 bases between. The sample belongs to a study of shared clonotypes between healthy human individuals. Looking at the study overall: Sampling drew on donors who were a couple of women and a few men aged 18 to 49.

Overall study results and limits: Sampling included only blood; tissue repertoires likely differ.

Every donor was a Caucasian adult from Nashville, Tennessee. The TCR comes from a woman aged 40 to 50 in good health. Some clones in this sample may be carry-over from other donors' samples. The V and J genes are TRBV5-6 and TRBJ1-1; D uncertain. Sequenced: PBMCs. CDR3 loop: CASSLGMNTEAFF. The CDR3 DNA is TGTGCCAGCAGCTTAGGAATGAACACTGAAGCTTTCTTT.